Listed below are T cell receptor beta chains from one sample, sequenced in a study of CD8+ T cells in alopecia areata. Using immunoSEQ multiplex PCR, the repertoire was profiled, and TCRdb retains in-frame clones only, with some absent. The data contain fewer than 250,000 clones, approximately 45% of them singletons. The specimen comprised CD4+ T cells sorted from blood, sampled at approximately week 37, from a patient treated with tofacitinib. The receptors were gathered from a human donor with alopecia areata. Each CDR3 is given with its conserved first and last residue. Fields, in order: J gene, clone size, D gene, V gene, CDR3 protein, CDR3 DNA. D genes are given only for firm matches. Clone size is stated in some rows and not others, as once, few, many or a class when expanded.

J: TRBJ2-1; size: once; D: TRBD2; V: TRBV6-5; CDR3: CASSYGLAVGLEQFF; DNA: TGTGCCAGCAGTTACGGACTAGCGGTCGGTCTTGAGCAGTTCTTC
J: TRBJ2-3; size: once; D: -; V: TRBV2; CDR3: CASRRGSDTQYF; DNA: TGTGCCAGCCGGCGGGGATCGGATACGCAGTATTTT
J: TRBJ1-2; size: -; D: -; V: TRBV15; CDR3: CATSRDPRTELGYTF; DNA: TGTGCCACCAGCAGAGATCCCCGGACTGAACTAGGCTACACCTTC
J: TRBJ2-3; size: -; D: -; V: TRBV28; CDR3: CASSGSTPDTQYF; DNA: TGTGCCAGCAGCGGGAGTACCCCAGATACGCAGTATTTT
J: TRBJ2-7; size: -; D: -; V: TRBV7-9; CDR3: CASSFPTPGGQYF; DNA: TGTGCCAGCAGCTTCCCGACCCCGGGCGGGCAGTACTTC
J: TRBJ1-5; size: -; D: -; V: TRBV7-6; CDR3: CASSSTQGTPQHF; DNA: TGTGCCAGCAGCTCAACTCAGGGTACGCCCCAGCATTTT
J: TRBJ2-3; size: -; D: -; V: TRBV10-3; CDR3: CAISRTASTDTQYF; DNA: TGTGCCATCAGTAGGACCGCCTCCACAGATACGCAGTATTTT
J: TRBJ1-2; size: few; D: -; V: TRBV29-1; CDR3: CSVVRQGLYGYTF; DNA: TGCAGCGTTGTAAGGCAGGGACTCTATGGCTACACCTTC
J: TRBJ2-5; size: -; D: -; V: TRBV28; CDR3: CASSSAGPQETQYF; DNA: TGTGCCAGCAGTTCAGCCGGGCCTCAAGAGACCCAGTACTTC
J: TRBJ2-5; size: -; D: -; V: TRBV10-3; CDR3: CAIPAVDTARKETQYF; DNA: TGTGCCATCCCCGCCGTAGACACGGCCCGTAAAGAGACCCAGTACTTC
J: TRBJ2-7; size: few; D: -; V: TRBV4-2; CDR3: CASSHPSRSGAYEQYF; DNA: TGTGCCAGCAGCCACCCCTCACGTAGTGGTGCTTACGAGCAGTACTTC
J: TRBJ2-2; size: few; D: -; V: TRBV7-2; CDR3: CASSFRGEGTGELFF; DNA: TGTGCCAGCAGCTTTCGGGGAGAGGGCACCGGGGAGCTGTTTTTT
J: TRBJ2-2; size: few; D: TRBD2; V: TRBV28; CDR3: CASRPGGGRRSGELFF; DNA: TGTGCCAGCAGACCGGGCGGCGGGAGGCGGTCCGGGGAGCTGTTTTTT
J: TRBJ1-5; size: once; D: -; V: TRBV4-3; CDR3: CASSPRLGQPQHF; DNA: TGCGCCAGCAGCCCGCGTTTGGGTCAGCCCCAGCATTTT
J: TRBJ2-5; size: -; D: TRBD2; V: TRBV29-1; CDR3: CSGQAGTRAETQYF; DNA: TGCAGCGGACAAGCGGGAACGAGGGCAGAGACCCAGTACTTC
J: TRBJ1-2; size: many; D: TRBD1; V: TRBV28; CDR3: CASSVGRGRYGYTF; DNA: TGTGCCAGCAGTGTAGGCAGGGGGAGGTATGGCTACACCTTC
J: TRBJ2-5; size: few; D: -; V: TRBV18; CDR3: CASSDRRETQYF; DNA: TGTGCCAGCTCCGACAGGCGGGAGACCCAGTACTTC
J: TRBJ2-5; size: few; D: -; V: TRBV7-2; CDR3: CASSPTELETQYF; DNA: TGTGCCAGCAGTCCGACAGAGTTGGAGACCCAGTACTTC
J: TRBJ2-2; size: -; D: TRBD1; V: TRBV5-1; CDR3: CASSLRQGARTGGPLDTGELFF; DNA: TGCGCCAGCAGCCTCCGACAGGGGGCGAGGACGGGAGGCCCCCTGGACACCGGGGAGCTGTTTTTT
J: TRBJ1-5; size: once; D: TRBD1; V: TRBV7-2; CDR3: CASSLGTANQPQHF; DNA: TGTGCCAGCAGTCTCGGGACAGCTAATCAGCCCCAGCATTTT
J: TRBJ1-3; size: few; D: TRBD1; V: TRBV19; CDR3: CASTPDRATSGNTIYF; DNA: TGTGCCAGTACCCCGGACAGGGCCACCTCTGGAAACACCATATATTTT
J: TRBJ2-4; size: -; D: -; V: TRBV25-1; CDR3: CASRGHSEVIQYF; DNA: TGTGCCAGCAGAGGCCATAGCGAGGTCATTCAGTACTTC
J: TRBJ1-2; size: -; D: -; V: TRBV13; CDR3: CASSLESYGYTF; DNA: TGTGCCAGCAGCTTAGAGAGCTATGGCTACACCTTC
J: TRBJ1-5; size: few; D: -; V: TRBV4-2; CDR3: CASSQAPQGPNSNQPQHF; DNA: TGTGCCAGCAGCCAAGCCCCGCAGGGGCCTAATAGCAATCAGCCCCAGCATTTT
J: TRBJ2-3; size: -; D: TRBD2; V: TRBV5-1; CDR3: CASSFSGRDTQYF; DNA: TGCGCCAGCAGCTTCAGCGGGAGGGATACGCAGTATTTT
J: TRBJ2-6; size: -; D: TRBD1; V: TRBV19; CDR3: CASSKTGVLSGANVLTF; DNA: TGTGCCAGTAGTAAGACAGGGGTCTTATCTGGGGCCAACGTCCTGACTTTC
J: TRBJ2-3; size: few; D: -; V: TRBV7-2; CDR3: CASSLEGTKGDTQYF; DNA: TGTGCCAGCAGCTTAGAAGGGACGAAAGGTGATACGCAGTATTTT
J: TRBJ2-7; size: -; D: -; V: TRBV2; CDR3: CASGLLGEQYF; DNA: TGTGCCAGCGGCTTACTTGGCGAGCAGTACTTC
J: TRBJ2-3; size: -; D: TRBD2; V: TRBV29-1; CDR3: CSANSLAGGPWNTQYF; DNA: TGCAGCGCCAACTCCTTAGCGGGAGGGCCGTGGAATACGCAGTATTTT
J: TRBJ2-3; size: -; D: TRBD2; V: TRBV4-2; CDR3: CASSQVAGVADTQYF; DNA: TGTGCCAGCAGCCAAGTAGCGGGAGTTGCAGATACGCAGTATTTT
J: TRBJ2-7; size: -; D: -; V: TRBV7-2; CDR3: CASSSGTLTYEQYF; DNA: TGTGCCAGCAGCTCCGGGACATTAACCTACGAGCAGTACTTC
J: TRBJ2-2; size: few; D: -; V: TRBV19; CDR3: CAGSRTQNTGELFF; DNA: TGTGCCGGCTCCCGGACTCAGAACACCGGGGAGCTGTTTTTT
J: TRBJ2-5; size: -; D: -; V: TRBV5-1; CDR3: CASSLALQETQYF; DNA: TGCGCCAGCAGCTTGGCCCTCCAAGAGACCCAGTACTTC
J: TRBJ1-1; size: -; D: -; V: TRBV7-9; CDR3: CASSYSFLLGAFF; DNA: TGTGCCAGCAGCTATTCTTTCCTACTGGGAGCTTTCTTT
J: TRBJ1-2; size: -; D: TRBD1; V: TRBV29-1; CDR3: CSVIRDRANYGYTF; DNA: TGCAGCGTTATCCGGGACAGGGCTAACTATGGCTACACCTTC
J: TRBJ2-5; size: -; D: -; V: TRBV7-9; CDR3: CASSTVQETQYF; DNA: TGTGCCAGCAGCACAGTTCAAGAGACCCAGTACTTC
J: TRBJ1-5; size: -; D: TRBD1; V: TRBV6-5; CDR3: CASGQGQPQHF; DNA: TGTGCCAGCGGACAGGGTCAGCCCCAGCATTTT
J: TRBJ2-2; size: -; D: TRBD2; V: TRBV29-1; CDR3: CSVASGANTGELFF; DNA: TGCAGCGTTGCTAGCGGGGCGAACACCGGGGAGCTGTTTTTT
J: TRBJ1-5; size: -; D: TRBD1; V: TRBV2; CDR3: CASSPGTDSNQPQHF; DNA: TGTGCCAGCAGCCCCGGGACAGATAGCAATCAGCCCCAGCATTTT
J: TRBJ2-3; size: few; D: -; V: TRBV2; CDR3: CASSEGFRGKNTDTQYF; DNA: TGTGCCAGCAGTGAAGGGTTTCGCGGAAAGAACACAGATACGCAGTATTTT
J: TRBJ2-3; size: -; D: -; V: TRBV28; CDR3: CASSTQGGGFTDTQYF; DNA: TGTGCCAGCAGTACTCAGGGTGGAGGATTCACAGATACGCAGTATTTT